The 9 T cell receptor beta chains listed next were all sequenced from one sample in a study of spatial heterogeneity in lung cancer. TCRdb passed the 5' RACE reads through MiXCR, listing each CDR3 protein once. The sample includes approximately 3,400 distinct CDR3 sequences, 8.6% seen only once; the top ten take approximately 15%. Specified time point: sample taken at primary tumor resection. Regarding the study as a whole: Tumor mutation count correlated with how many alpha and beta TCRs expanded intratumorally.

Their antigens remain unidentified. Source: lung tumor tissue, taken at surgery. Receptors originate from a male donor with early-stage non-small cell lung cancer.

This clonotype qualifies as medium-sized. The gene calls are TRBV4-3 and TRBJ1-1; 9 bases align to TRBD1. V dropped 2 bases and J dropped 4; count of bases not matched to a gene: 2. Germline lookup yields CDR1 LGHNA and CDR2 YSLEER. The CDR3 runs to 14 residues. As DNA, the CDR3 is TGCGCCAGCAGCCAAACGGGACAGGGCACTGAAGCTTTCTTT. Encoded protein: CASSQTGQGTEAFF.

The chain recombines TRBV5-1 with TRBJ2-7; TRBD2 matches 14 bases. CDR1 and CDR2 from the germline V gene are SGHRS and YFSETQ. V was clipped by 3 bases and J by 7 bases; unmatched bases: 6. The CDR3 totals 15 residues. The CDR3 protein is CASSWGLAGEREQYF. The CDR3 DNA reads TGCGCCAGCAGCTGGGGACTAGCGGGAGAACGTGAGCAGTACTTC.

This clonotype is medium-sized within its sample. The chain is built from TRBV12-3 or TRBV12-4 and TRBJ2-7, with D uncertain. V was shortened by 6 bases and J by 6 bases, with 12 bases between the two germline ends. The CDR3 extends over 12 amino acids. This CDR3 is CASSWTAAEQYF. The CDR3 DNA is TGTGCCAGCAGCTGGACCGCGGCCGAGCAGTACTTC.

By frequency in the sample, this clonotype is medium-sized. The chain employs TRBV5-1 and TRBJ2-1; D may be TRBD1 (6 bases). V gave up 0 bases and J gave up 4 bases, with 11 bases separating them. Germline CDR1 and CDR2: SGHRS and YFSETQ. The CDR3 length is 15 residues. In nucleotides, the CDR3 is TGCGCCAGCAGCTTGGAGGCAGGGGATTACAATGAGCAGTTCTTC. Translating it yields CASSLEAGDYNEQFF.

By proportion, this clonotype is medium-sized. In DNA form, the CDR3 reads TGTGCCAGCAGGAGGATCCTTTACAATCAGCCCCAGCATTTT. Its translation is CASRRILYNQPQHF. The V and J genes are TRBV6-1 and TRBJ1-5; D unresolved. The CDR3 sequence is 14 residues long. Trimming took 6 bases from V and 3 from J, leaving 12 bases between them. CDR1 MNHNS and CDR2 SASEGT come from the germline V gene.

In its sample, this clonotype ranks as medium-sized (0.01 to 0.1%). This CDR3 is CSVRQGGTDTQYF. CDR3 coding DNA: TGCAGTGTCAGACAGGGGGGGACAGATACGCAGTATTTT. This chain joins TRBV20-1 and TRBJ2-3; 9 bases map to TRBD1. This CDR3 is built from 13 residues. V was clipped by 7 bases and J by 3 bases; unmatched bases: 5. The germline V gene has CDR1 DFQATT and CDR2 SNEGSKA (reference sequence).

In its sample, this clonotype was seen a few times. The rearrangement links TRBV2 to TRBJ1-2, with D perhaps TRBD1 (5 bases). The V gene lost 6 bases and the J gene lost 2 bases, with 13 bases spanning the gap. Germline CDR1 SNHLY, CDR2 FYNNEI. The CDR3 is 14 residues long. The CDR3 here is CASSPWGVNYGYTF. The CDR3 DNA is TGTGCCAGCAGCCCATGGGGGGTCAACTATGGCTACACCTTC.

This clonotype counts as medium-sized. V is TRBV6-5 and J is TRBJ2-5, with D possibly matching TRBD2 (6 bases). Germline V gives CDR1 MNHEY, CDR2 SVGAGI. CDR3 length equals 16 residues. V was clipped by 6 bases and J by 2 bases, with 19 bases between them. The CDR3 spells CASSRDSGRRQETQYF. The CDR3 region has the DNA TGTGCCAGCAGCCGAGACAGTGGGAGGCGACAAGAGACCCAGTACTTC.

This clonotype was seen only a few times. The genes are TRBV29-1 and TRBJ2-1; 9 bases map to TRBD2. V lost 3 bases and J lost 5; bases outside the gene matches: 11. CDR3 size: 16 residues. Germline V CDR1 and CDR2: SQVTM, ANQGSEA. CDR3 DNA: TGCAGCGTTGAGTGGAAGGCTAGCGGGGTAAACAATGAGCAGTTCTTC. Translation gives CSVEWKASGVNNEQFF.